These 32 T cell receptor beta chains share one sample of origin, sequenced in a study of cytomegalovirus exposure and HLA in healthy donors. Only in-frame clones appear in the TCRdb table, and some are missing; sequencing was by immunoSEQ multiplex PCR. The sample shows 300,000 to 400,000 clones, roughly 88% of them seen only once. Sequencing was carried out using PBMCs. These receptors came from a woman between 18 and 30 years old in good health and CMV-seronegative.

V usage is TRBV28 and J usage is TRBJ2-1; 8 positions match TRBD2. Per germline, CDR1 MDHEN and CDR2 SYDVKM. This CDR3 region has 15 residues. V dropped 7 bases and J dropped 4; count of bases not matched to a gene: 9. The CDR3 region has the DNA TGTGCCAGCACCCAAGCGGGGGCAAGGTACAATGAGCAGTTCTTC. It translates to CASTQAGARYNEQFF.

This clone was observed once. The rearrangement joins TRBV6-5 to TRBJ1-1; D is possibly TRBD1 (5 bases). V shed 6 bases and J shed 5 bases, with 19 bases lying between them. CDR1 is MNHEY and CDR2 is SVGAGI in the germline V gene. The CDR3 runs 15 residues. CDR3: CASRDTQGDWTEAFF. The CDR3 region has the DNA TGTGCCAGCAGGGACACACAAGGGGATTGGACTGAAGCTTTCTTT.

The rearrangement uses TRBV19 and TRBJ1-2, with 8 bases fitting TRBD1. This CDR3 contains 13 residues. The germline CDR1 and CDR2 sequences are LNHDA and SQIVND (reference sequence). Unmatched junction bases numbered 6, after V lost 6 bases and J lost 6 bases. In DNA form, the CDR3 reads TGTGCCAGTAGGAAGGCAGGGGGCCATGGCTACACCTTC. Its protein is CASRKAGGHGYTF.

The chain uses TRBV7-3 and TRBJ2-2; D gene unclear. Germline V gene data show CDR1 as SGHTA and CDR2 as FQGTGA. Trimming removed 6 bases from V and 0 bases from J, with 8 bases in between. The CDR3 is made up of 14 amino acids. The CDR3 DNA is TGTGCCAGCAGTCCGGTTTCGAACACCGGGGAGCTGTTTTTT. It specifies CASSPVSNTGELFF.

In DNA form, the CDR3 reads TGTGCCAGCAGTTTCCAGAGCACAGATACGCAGTATTTT. Amino acids: CASSFQSTDTQYF. The rearrangement joins TRBV27 to TRBJ2-3; D is uncertain. The CDR3 contains 13 residues. Trimming removed 3 bases at V and 0 bases at J, with 4 bases between. CDR1 and CDR2 (germline): MNHEY, SMNVEV (reference sequence).

The rearrangement uses TRBV27 and TRBJ2-4; 10 bases fit TRBD2. Per the germline V gene, CDR1 is MNHEY and CDR2 is SMNVEV (reference sequence). V lost 8 bases, J lost 4 bases, and 8 bases stayed unmatched. This CDR3 has 15 amino acids. CDR3 loop: CASAGGLARKNIQYF. The CDR3 DNA follows: TGTGCCAGCGCCGGGGGACTAGCGAGAAAAAACATTCAGTACTTC.

The V call is TRBV30, the J call TRBJ1-2; tentative D call: TRBD1 (6 bases). Germline V gives CDR1 GTSNPN, CDR2 SVGIG (reference sequence). The CDR3 is made up of 14 amino acids. V was shortened by 0 bases and J by 1 base, with 9 bases between the two germline ends. CDR3 sequence: CAWSVGTLNYGYTF. In DNA form, the CDR3 reads TGTGCCTGGAGTGTAGGGACACTTAACTATGGCTACACCTTC.

The chain joins TRBV2 to TRBJ1-4, with a tentative D call TRBD1 (5 bases). CDR1 is SNHLY, CDR2 FYNNEI, per germline. V lost 6 bases and J lost 7, with 15 bases in between. This CDR3 is 14 amino acids long. The CDR3 DNA follows: TGTGCCAGCAGCGGAGGGGCGGCTATTGAAAAACTGTTTTTT. This translates into CASSGGAAIEKLFF.

The chain carries TRBV29-1 and TRBJ2-5; a possible D gene is TRBD1 (5 bases). V was pared by 7 bases and J by 1 base, with 10 bases between. Germline CDR1 reads SQVTM; CDR2 reads ANQGSEA. There are 12 residues in the CDR3. CDR3 loop: CSAWGSQETQYF. CDR3 coding DNA: TGCAGCGCCTGGGGCAGCCAAGAGACCCAGTACTTC. The entire variable domain, with the rest obtained from reference TRBV29-1 and TRBJ2-5, is as follows: SAVISQKPSRDICQRGTSLTIQCQVDSQVTMMFWYRQQPGQSLTLIATANQGSEATYESGFVIDKFPISRPNLTFSTLTVSNMSPEDSSIYLCSAWGSQETQYFGPGTRLLVL.

V gene TRBV5-4 combines with J gene TRBJ2-2; D call uncertain. The germline V gene encodes CDR1 SGHNT and CDR2 YYREEE (reference sequence). The CDR3 has 13 residues. V lost 4 bases and J 1 base, leaving 5 bases between the germline ends. This CDR3 reads CASSRGNTGELFF. The CDR3, as DNA: TGTGCCAGCAGCCGAGGGAACACCGGGGAGCTGTTTTTT.

J is TRBJ2-5 and V is TRBV4-1, with 8 bases matching TRBD2. CDR1 is MGHRA, CDR2 YSYEKL, per germline. Losses at the gene ends were 4 bases for V and 5 bases for J; bases not matched to a gene: 9. This CDR3 spans 15 amino acids. The CDR3 DNA reads as TGCGCCAGCAGCCTTCCGGGACTAGTGGGCGAGACCCAGTACTTC. Translated: CASSLPGLVGETQYF.

This clone was counted a few times. The rearrangement joins TRBV19 to TRBJ2-7; TRBD2 matches 12 bases. The CDR3 sequence is 15 residues long. Trimming removed 2 bases from V and 2 bases from J; junction bases left unmatched: 1. Germline V lookup: CDR1 LNHDA, CDR2 SQIVND (reference sequence). The CDR3 here is CASSITSGGTYEQYF. Here the CDR3 DNA reads TGTGCCAGTAGTATAACTAGCGGGGGGACCTACGAGCAGTACTTC.

The chain joins TRBV9 to TRBJ2-6, with 10 bases identical to TRBD1. Trimming cost V 2 bases and J 1 base; bases outside gene matches: 9. The CDR3 runs to 19 residues. From germline, CDR1 is SGDLS and CDR2 YYNGEE. CDR3 coding DNA: TGTGCCAGCAGCGTTAGGGACAGGGGCATTTCTTCTGGGGCCAACGTCCTGACTTTC. Protein: CASSVRDRGISSGANVLTF.

This clone was picked up one time. The chain recombines TRBV6-1 with TRBJ2-3; TRBD1 agrees at 8 bases. V lost 0 bases and J lost 4; bases outside the gene matches: 6. In germline, CDR1 is MNHNS, CDR2 SASEGT. The CDR3 consists of 16 residues. The CDR3 reads CASSEAPTGVPDTQYF. CDR3 coding DNA: TGTGCCAGCAGTGAAGCCCCGACAGGGGTGCCAGATACGCAGTATTTT.

The genes are TRBV10-3 and TRBJ2-3; D is perhaps TRBD2 (6 bases). Between the trimmed V and J ends, which lost 0 bases and 1 base, there was a span of 8 bases. The germline CDR1 and CDR2 sequences are ENHRY and SYGVKD. CDR3 length equals 15 residues. CDR3 sequence: CAISESTRRTDTQYF. The DNA for the CDR3 is TGTGCCATCAGTGAGTCGACTAGACGCACAGATACGCAGTATTTT.

The CDR3 sequence: CASGRDRNEKLFF. The DNA of the CDR3 is TGTGCCAGTGGCCGGGACAGGAATGAAAAACTGTTTTTT. The chain uses TRBV19 and TRBJ1-4; 8 bases line up with TRBD1. The CDR3 has 13 residues. V shed 8 bases and J 5 bases; nucleotides not matched to a gene: 4. Germline V CDR1 and CDR2: LNHDA, SQIVND (reference sequence).

The sample holds one count of this clone. The V and J genes are TRBV25-1 and TRBJ1-1, with D perhaps TRBD1 (5 bases). Germline V lookup: CDR1 MGHDK, CDR2 SYGVNS. V lost 5 bases, J lost 1 base, and 11 bases lay in between. The CDR3 has 14 residues. The CDR3 loop reads CASSLRGGNTEAFF. CDR3 DNA sequence: TGTGCCAGCAGTCTTAGGGGCGGGAACACTGAAGCTTTCTTT.

V usage is TRBV4-1 and J usage is TRBJ2-3; 7 bases line up with TRBD1. The CDR3 has 15 residues. With 3 bases clipped from V and 2 bases from J, the junction kept 5 bases outside the gene matches. Germline V gives CDR1 MGHRA, CDR2 YSYEKL. The CDR3 sequence: CASSQDRPNTDTQYF. For the CDR3, the DNA is TGCGCCAGCAGCCAGGACAGGCCTAACACAGATACGCAGTATTTT.

CDR3 region: CASSEASGHDNEQFF. As DNA, the CDR3 is TGCGCCAGCAGTGAGGCTAGCGGGCATGACAATGAGCAGTTCTTC. The chain links TRBV10-1 to TRBJ2-1, with TRBD2 matching 8 bases. Germline V gene sequence: CDR1 WNHNN, CDR2 SYGVQD (reference sequence). This CDR3 region has 15 residues. Trimming removed 2 bases from V and 5 bases from J; junction bases left unmatched: 5.

The J gene is TRBJ2-1, the V gene TRBV19; 8 bases are a match to TRBD2. J gave up 4 bases and V 5 bases, and 7 bases lay outside the gene matches. This CDR3 is built from 15 residues. Germline V gene lookup returns CDR1 LNHDA and CDR2 SQIVND (reference sequence). Here the CDR3 reads CASSFGLAIYNEQFF. For the CDR3, the DNA is TGTGCCAGTAGTTTCGGACTAGCCATTTACAATGAGCAGTTCTTC.

J is TRBJ2-7 and V is TRBV7-9, with 7 nucleotides matching TRBD1. With 10 bases clipped from V and 4 bases from J, the junction kept 10 bases outside the gene matches. CDR3 length: 13 amino acids. Germline CDR1 is SEHNR and CDR2 is FQNEAQ (reference sequence). Here the CDR3 DNA reads TGTGCCATCCAAAGACAGGGTGCGTACGAGCAGTACTTC. Protein: CAIQRQGAYEQYF.

V and J are TRBV30 and TRBJ1-5, with D perhaps matching TRBD1 (5 bases). The CDR3 runs to 14 residues. Trimming took 4 bases from V and 4 from J, leaving 14 bases between them. CDR1 GTSNPN and CDR2 SVGIG come from the germline V gene (reference sequence). The CDR3 region is CAWTHGQPNQPQHF. CDR3 nucleotide sequence: TGTGCCTGGACCCATGGACAACCTAATCAGCCCCAGCATTTT.

This chain joins TRBV14 and TRBJ2-1; 7 nucleotides line up with TRBD2. In germline, CDR1 is SGHDN, CDR2 FVKESK. V trimming: 1 base; J trimming: 7 bases; junction bases outside the gene matches: 13. This CDR3 contains 17 residues. CDR3 DNA: TGTGCCAGCAGCCAAGGTCGGGGCGGGAGTATTGTGAATGAGCAGTTCTTC. Its translation is CASSQGRGGSIVNEQFF.

V gene TRBV11-2 combines with J gene TRBJ2-7; 8 bases line up with TRBD1. J gave up 6 bases and V 5 bases, and 9 bases lay outside the gene matches. Per the germline V gene, CDR1 is SGHAT and CDR2 is FQNNGV. This CDR3 has 14 residues. DNA for the CDR3: TGTGCCAGCAGCCCCGGACAGGGCCCCGGCGAGCAGTACTTC. Translated, it gives CASSPGQGPGEQYF.

The rearrangement uses TRBV4-2 and TRBJ2-3; 11 bases agree with TRBD2. The CDR3 is made up of 16 amino acids. From germline, CDR1 is LGHNA and CDR2 YNFKEQ. J was trimmed by 3 bases and V by 1 base; bases with no gene match: 3. CDR3 DNA: TGTGCCAGCAGCCAAGGGGCTAGCGGGAGGACAGATACGCAGTATTTT. Its protein product is CASSQGASGRTDTQYF.

Worth noting for this clone: The DNA is omitted, as the CDR3 cannot be located on it reliably, and the CDR3 follows TCRdb's listing. The chain uses TRBV21-1 and TRBJ1-1; TRBD1 is taken as the D call from the table, unchecked against the DNA. TRBV21-1 is a recognized pseudogene. Termini included, the CDR3 measures 18 amino acids. This CDR3 is CASSKVAEGASCNTEAFF.

The chain recombines TRBV2 with TRBJ1-2; D ambiguous. Trimming removed 4 bases at V and 5 bases at J, with 11 bases between. CDR1 is SNHLY and CDR2 is FYNNEI in the germline V gene. This CDR3 has 13 residues. The CDR3 coding sequence is TGTGCCAGCAGTGGAAGCCTTGCGTATGGCTACACCTTC. It yields the protein CASSGSLAYGYTF.

This chain uses TRBV29-1 with TRBJ2-3, with 9 nucleotides matching TRBD2. From germline, CDR1 is SQVTM and CDR2 ANQGSEA. V dropped 6 bases and J dropped 5; count of bases not matched to a gene: 18. This CDR3 spans 17 amino acids. The CDR3 loop is CSVPNRGSGRGQDTQYF. In DNA form, the CDR3 reads TGCAGCGTGCCAAACCGCGGTAGCGGGAGAGGGCAAGATACGCAGTATTTT.

The CDR3 reads CASSAESVRNTEAFF. DNA of the CDR3: TGTGCCAGCAGCGCTGAAAGCGTTAGAAACACTGAAGCTTTCTTT. The chain has TRBV2 and TRBJ1-1; D remains unclear. Germline V CDR1 and CDR2: SNHLY, FYNNEI. This CDR3 is built from 15 residues. Trimming cost V 6 bases and J 2 bases, with 16 bases left between them. Full variable domain (missing parts from reference TRBV2 and TRBJ1-1): EPEVTQTPSHQVTQMGQEVILRCVPISNHLYFYWYRQILGQKVEFLVSFYNNEISEKSEIFDDQFSVERPDGSNFTLKIRSTKLEDSAMYFCASSAESVRNTEAFFGQGTRLTVV.

The chain recombines TRBV29-1 with TRBJ2-1; TRBD2 matches at 11 bases. In germline, CDR1 is SQVTM, CDR2 ANQGSEA. The CDR3 has 12 residues. CDR3 coding DNA: TGCATGACTAGCGGGATGTACAATGAGCAGTTCTTC. Encoded protein: CMTSGMYNEQFF.

The V and J genes are TRBV7-8 and TRBJ2-3; tentative D call: TRBD1 (6 bases). The CDR3 totals 15 residues. The V gene lost 2 bases and the J gene lost 3 bases, with 12 bases spanning the gap. Germline loops: CDR1 SGHVS, CDR2 FQNEAQ. In DNA, the CDR3 is TGTGCCAGCAGCTTACTGCTCAGGGGAACAGATACGCAGTATTTT. Its translation: CASSLLLRGTDTQYF.

The chain has TRBV13 and TRBJ1-1; tentative D call: TRBD1 (6 bases). This CDR3 is built from 14 residues. Looked up from germline, CDR1 is PRHDT and CDR2 is FYEKMQ (reference sequence). The V end lost 5 bases, the J end lost 0 bases, and 10 bases lay between the germline ends. CDR3 in amino acids: CASSPGQLNTEAFF. CDR3 DNA: TGTGCCAGCAGCCCCGGACAGCTGAACACTGAAGCTTTCTTT.